The present T cell receptor beta chain was sequenced within a study of cytomegalovirus exposure and HLA in healthy donors (dated 2017 in TCRdb). Turning to the overall study: An earlier analysis of some 600 of the donors reported over 250 Gb of sequence data and around 120 million unique TCR beta sequences obtained from 150 million to 200 million T cells. In a later genetic analysis, genome-wide SNP genotypes for about three fifths of the 666 donors were used, and that subset was treated as a discovery cohort. The later analysis used no new phenotypic data to find candidate immune exposures, relying instead on TCR beta sequences and their occurrence across donors. The study was designed to test whether signatures of past pathogen exposure could be identified by cataloging public T cell receptors. Among 300 to 450 genotyped donors of the cohort, an average of about 240,000 unique TCR beta nucleotide sequences were sequenced per donor, approximately 20% of them non-productive. Every repertoire in the discovery cohort had been generated on one and the same sequencing platform. An early release that covered fewer than 750 HLA-typed donors contained approximately 290 gigabases of sequencing data and about 93 million unique TCR sequences. Both class I and class II loci were covered by HLA typing, at four-digit resolution. To study patterns of TCR occurrence, a later analysis re-analyzed previously published TCR beta repertoires from hundreds of donors and added high-resolution HLA genotyping. An earlier analysis of around 580 of the donors used high-throughput TCR beta sequencing to judge whether each TCR beta V gene segment behaved as functional or pseudogenic. Typing coverage differed by locus: A, B, C, DRB1 and DQB1 were typed in roughly 629-640 donors, DQA1 in 500 to 550, DPA1 in 600 to 610, and DPB1 in 400 to 490. Among the roughly 400 genotyped donors, approximately 76% belonged to the genetic ancestry cluster associated with self-reported Caucasian donors. Because of strong linkage in the cohort, 5 or 6 DR-DQ haplotypes were treated as single units for association and clustering. Donor age, sex, ethnicity and CMV serostatus were collected together with the repertoire data. The T cell repertoires of 666 subjects were profiled by immunosequencing and related to cytomegalovirus serostatus. The study combined high-throughput TCR immunosequencing, statistical association of individual TCRs with disease status, and machine learning to predict cytomegalovirus infection status. Along with the roughly 610-subject first cohort, a separate validation cohort of some 130 different subjects was used. What the research found in general, with its limitations: Most CMV-associated TCR beta chains appeared to be HLA-restricted in a later analysis, and the HLA associations seemed to be driven largely by CMV exposure. The study listed 150 to 200 TCR beta chains as associated with cytomegalovirus. Linkage disequilibrium might explain the correlated functional status among segregating V segments, but an unknown experimental factor could not be excluded. V-gene and J-gene trimming of TCR beta chains was associated with a missense DCLRE1C variant in a later genetic analysis, and the association was replicated in an independent cohort. In a later analysis, around 17,000 TCR beta sequences were associated with specific HLA alleles at a false discovery rate of 0.05. A later genetic analysis reported fewer N-insertions in productive TCRs among donors in an Asian-associated ancestry cluster than the approximately 700-donor mean. A further reported finding was that TCR beta sequences accurately predicted the HLA-A and HLA-B alleles for most subjects in the first cohort. In a later analysis, the rate of TCR association differed among HLA loci, with DRB1 alleles having the most associated TCRs and HLA-C alleles having the fewest. The authors suggested that the approach could potentially be extended to other disease states and immunological phenotypes. A cluster of highly shared sequence variants was judged likely to represent a technical artifact of the sequencing pipeline. According to a later analysis, parvovirus B19, influenza, CMV and Epstein-Barr virus appeared linked to several top co-occurrence clusters. A few of the identified cytomegalovirus-associated TCR beta chains were confirmed in vitro to be specific for cytomegalovirus antigens. Because HLA typing was missing for some donors at each locus, association tests included only the typed subset. Roughly uniform sequencing depth across donors was assumed in presence/absence analyses, although this assumption may not hold. The only immune exposure information available for the cohort was CMV serostatus. While some public TCRs were present in many individuals, most TCR sequences turned up only very rarely across donors. The cohort was sequenced for TCR beta chains only, and without alpha or paired-chain data the features that could be detected were limited. In a later analysis, HLA-associated TCR beta chains were found to be more clonally expanded and to have lower generation probabilities than equally common non-associated chains. Because the 87-base-pair reads could not distinguish some IMGT-functional V segments, including TRBV6-2 and TRBV6-3, those segments were excluded. An earlier analysis of roughly 570 of the donors showed that most TCR beta V segments appeared in productive rearrangements either about 90% or about 30% of the time, which broadly matched IMGT annotations. Cytomegalovirus status was reported to be diagnosed by the classifier with high specificity and sensitivity in both the original and validation cohorts. Assigning TCR associations to individual alleles was difficult when HLA alleles, especially DR and DQ, strongly co-occurred. Roughly 17 rarely observed V segments, including chromosome 9 orphons, were excluded from the earlier analysis of approximately 500 of the donors because counts were too low.

As for this clone: The antigen this receptor binds is unknown. One base away there is no much larger clone; base qualities are not given.

Preparation of the library involved the immunoSEQ multiplex PCR assay. For the multiplex PCR, a mixture combining 60 forward primers for TCR Vbeta segments and 13 reverse primers for TCR Jbeta segments was used. A multiplex PCR assay on genomic DNA amplified the CDR3 region of rearranged TCR beta genes. Amplified TCR beta libraries were sequenced as 87-base-pair reads on the Illumina HiSeq System. The published analysis was carried out like this. In a later analysis, tens of millions of unique TCR beta chains were counted across the approximately 670 repertoires, and around 10 million of these chains were shared by at least two donors. Raw reads were error-corrected and collapsed into unique sequences by a nearest-neighbor algorithm in which closely related sequences were merged to remove PCR and sequencing errors. CDR3 sequences were aligned to IMGT reference sequences to assign V, D and J gene segments. For a sequence to be retained, at least a six-nucleotide match to both a V gene segment and a J gene segment was required. A rearrangement was called productive if the CDR3 had no stop codons and remained in frame with V and J, and every other rearrangement was called non-productive. CDR3 was defined according to IMGT convention as the region running from the second conserved V-encoded cysteine to the conserved J-encoded phenylalanine. The earlier analysis of 587 of the donors excluded sequences that lacked an unambiguous match to a single V gene segment. An earlier analysis of 587 of the donors called V segments functional above 56.7% productive rearrangements and segregating when the between-donor standard deviation exceeded 5%. A statistical classification framework was developed to diagnose cytomegalovirus status using the catalog of TCR beta chain sequences. In a later analysis, TCR nucleotide sequences were compared against IMGT/GENE-DB human TR gene sequences so that V and J genes could be assigned. Using the TCRdist pipeline, a later analysis assigned CDR3 sequences along with most-parsimonious VDJ recombination scenarios. In a later analysis, every TCR beta chain was defined by the combination of its CDR3 amino acid sequence and its V-gene family, and reads without a unique V-gene family were dropped. As a way to deal with suspected cross-contamination and a sequencing artifact, a later analysis dropped 640 or so nucleotide sequences that were highly shared and had low generation probability. A later analysis calculated a clonal expansion index for each public chain from normalized within-repertoire ranks of inferred template counts. A later analysis computed generation probabilities with a VDJ recombination model fitted to out-of-frame rearrangements, and checked the results against IGoR. A later analysis scored TCR-TCR, TCR-HLA and TCR-CMV co-occurrence with hypergeometric tests, applying a repertoire-size bias correction to TCR pairs. A later analysis estimated false discovery rates by permuting HLA or CMV assignments 20 times. A later analysis grouped co-occurring TCRs with DBSCAN, adding TCRdist sequence similarity when clustering within HLA-allele-positive subsets. Repertoires with fewer than 30,000 or more than 120,000 public chains, plus five repertoires with anomalous nucleotide sharing, were excluded from co-occurrence clustering. TCRdb's version of the immuneACCESS table is confined to in-frame rearrangements and falls short of the full clone set. An unresolved V gene accounts for under half of the shortfall where checked; the remainder is of unknown origin. D and trimming come from the DNA, and the V and J calls and clone size come from that table. Here the sample has 120,000 or so clones; over 70% occur a single time. Of the sample, 4.1% falls within the top ten clones.

The junction carries 10 bases between V and J, which are trimmed by 6 bases and 4 bases respectively. The germline V gene gives CDR1 as MNHNS and CDR2 as SASEGT. The CDR3 has 13 amino acids, counting the end cysteine and phenylalanine. The retained sequence is limited to the CDR3, 39 bases, with the frame set at the first base. The cohort was made up of 500 to 850 healthy bone marrow donors. At the time of sampling, all cohort members were nominally healthy, though unrecorded immune exposures were likely present. The donor was CMV seronegative and was included in the group of 352 seronegative cohort members. A peripheral blood sample was provided by each donor, and peripheral blood mononuclear cells were used for TCR beta sequencing. Genomic DNA was extracted from the blood cell samples with the Qiagen DNeasy Blood Extraction Kit.

Sequencing was carried out using PBMCs. The sequence joins TRBV6-1 to TRBJ1-3; TRBD1 could be the D gene, as 6 bases match. This sequence was found in a woman between 40 and 55 years old in good health and CMV-seronegative. The sequenced DNA: TGTGCCAGCAGGCCCGGACAGGGAAACACCATATATTTT. Its amino acids are CASRPGQGNTIYF.